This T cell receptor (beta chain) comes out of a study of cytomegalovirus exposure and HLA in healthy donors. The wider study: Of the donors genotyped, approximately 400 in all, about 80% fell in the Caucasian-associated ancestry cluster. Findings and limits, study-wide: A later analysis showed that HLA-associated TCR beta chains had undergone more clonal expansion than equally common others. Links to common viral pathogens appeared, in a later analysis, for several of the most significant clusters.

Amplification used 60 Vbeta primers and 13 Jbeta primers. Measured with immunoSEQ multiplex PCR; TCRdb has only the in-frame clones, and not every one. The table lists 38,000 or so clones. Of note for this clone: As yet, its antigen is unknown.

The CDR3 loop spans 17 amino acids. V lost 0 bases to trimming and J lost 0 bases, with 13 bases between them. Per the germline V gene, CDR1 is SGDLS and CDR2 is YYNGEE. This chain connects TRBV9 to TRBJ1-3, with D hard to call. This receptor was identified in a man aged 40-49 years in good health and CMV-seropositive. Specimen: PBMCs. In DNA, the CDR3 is TGTGCCAGCAGCGTAGGAACAGTCCCGAGCTCTGGAAACACCATATATTTT. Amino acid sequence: CASSVGTVPSSGNTIYF.